What follows are 29 T cell receptor beta chains derived from one specimen sequenced in a study of T cells in Graves' hyperthyroidism and ophthalmopathy. The CDR3 regions of TCR beta were amplified from RNA transcripts. A first-round RT-PCR of the TCR CDR3 used the HTBI primer set. TCRdb re-analysed the multiplex PCR reads in MiXCR, keeping a single row per CDR3 protein. The sample contains approximately 610,000 distinct CDR3 sequences, around 17% of which appear only once. The sequenced sample was blood. The receptors here all came from a woman younger than 35 with Graves' hyperthyroidism.

This clonotype was recorded at least ten times. The chain recombines TRBV20-1 with TRBJ1-1; D possibly corresponds to TRBD1 (5 bases). This CDR3 is 14 amino acids long. The V and J ends lost 6 bases and 2 bases respectively, with 16 bases between them. Germline assignment: CDR1 DFQATT and CDR2 SNEGSKA (reference sequence). In nucleotides, the CDR3 is TGCAGTGCCAGTTTTTGGGGCGCTAACACTGAAGCTTTCTTT. As protein: CSASFWGANTEAFF.

This chain links TRBV7-2 with TRBJ2-5, with D unresolved. Germline V lookup: CDR1 SGHTA, CDR2 FQGNSA. The germline V and J ends were trimmed by 3 bases and 2 bases, with 16 bases remaining between them. The CDR3 spans 16 residues. The CDR3 DNA is TGTGCCAGCAGCTTGGAAAGGAGTCAAGCACAAGAGACCCAGTACTTC. Translation gives CASSLERSQAQETQYF.

The table lists this clonotype with many counts. The chain uses TRBV11-2 and TRBJ2-5, with D maybe TRBD2 (7 bases). Germline V gives CDR1 SGHAT, CDR2 FQNNGV. Trimming took off 5 bases at V and 5 bases at J, with 12 bases between the two ends. The CDR3 consists of 13 residues. The CDR3 loop is CASSKGGEETQYF. The CDR3 DNA sequence: TGTGCCAGCAGCAAAGGGGGGGAGGAGACCCAGTACTTC.

This clonotype was detected ten times or more. CDR3 in DNA: TGTGCCTGGAATTTGGGTTTAGGTCAGCCCCAGCATTTT. Protein product: CAWNLGLGQPQHF. The chain links TRBV30 to TRBJ1-5; unclear D gene. CDR1 and CDR2 (germline): GTSNPN, SVGIG (reference sequence). Trimming took off 4 bases at V and 6 bases at J, with 13 bases between the two ends. The CDR3 runs to 13 residues.

This clonotype was picked up many times. The gene calls are TRBV6-2 or TRBV6-3 and TRBJ2-1; 8 bases match TRBD2. The CDR3 is made up of 17 amino acids. The V segment lost 5 bases and the J segment 9 bases; nucleotides outside the gene matches: 18. Germline-derived CDR1 and CDR2 are MNHEY and SVGEGT. The CDR3 spells CASSRHGGAPVEGEQFF. CDR3 DNA sequence: TGTGCCAGCAGTCGACACGGGGGGGCCCCGGTTGAGGGTGAGCAGTTCTTC.

J is TRBJ2-3 and V is TRBV6-2 or TRBV6-3; 8 bases agree with TRBD2. The CDR3 totals 15 residues. Germline V gene data show CDR1 as MNHEY and CDR2 as SVGEGT. Trimming at V came to 5 bases and at J to 4 bases, leaving 8 bases not matched to a gene. Here the CDR3 reads CASSVFAGGPDTQYF. As DNA, the CDR3 is TGTGCCAGCAGTGTCTTCGCGGGGGGACCAGATACGCAGTATTTT.

This clonotype was seen ten or more times. This chain uses TRBV20-1 with TRBJ1-1; possibly TRBD1 for D (5 bases). Between the trimmed V and J ends, which lost 0 bases and 6 bases, there was a span of 11 bases. The CDR3 totals 13 residues. Germline CDR1 and CDR2: DFQATT and SNEGSKA (reference sequence). The CDR3 loop reads CSARDLGGAEAFF. In DNA, the CDR3 is TGCAGTGCTAGAGATTTGGGGGGGGCTGAAGCTTTCTTT.

This clonotype was counted ten times or more. The chain combines TRBV7-6 with TRBJ2-1; 7 bases fit TRBD2. Germline V gene lookup returns CDR1 SGHVS and CDR2 FNYEAQ. J gave up 8 bases and V 4 bases, and 5 bases lay outside the gene matches. There are 13 residues in the CDR3. DNA of the CDR3: TGTGCCAGCAGCTCCGGACTAGTGGATGAGCAGTTCTTC. Amino acid sequence: CASSSGLVDEQFF.

The V and J genes are TRBV28 and TRBJ2-7; possibly TRBD1 for D (6 bases). The CDR3 consists of 14 residues. V lost 4 bases, J lost 0 bases, and 10 bases lay in between. Germline V gene sequence: CDR1 MDHEN, CDR2 SYDVKM. DNA of the CDR3: TGTGCCAGCAGTTGGACAGCGAGCTCCTACGAGCAGTACTTC. It encodes CASSWTASSYEQYF.

The J gene is TRBJ1-2, the V gene TRBV5-1; tentative D call: TRBD1 (5 bases). CDR3 length: 13 residues. Germline V lookup: CDR1 SGHRS, CDR2 YFSETQ. V was trimmed by 5 bases and J by 4 bases, leaving 12 bases between them. The CDR3 DNA sequence: TGCGCCAGCAGACAGGACGGGAGCTATGGCTACACCTTC. Translated: CASRQDGSYGYTF.

The table lists this clonotype with a few counts. The gene calls are TRBV11-2 and TRBJ1-2, with D unresolved. The germline CDR1 and CDR2 sequences are SGHAT and FQNNGV. CDR3 length: 14 amino acids. V gave up 1 base and J gave up 5 bases, with 11 bases separating them. CDR3 amino acids: CASSLVDSWYGYTF. CDR3 in DNA: TGTGCCAGCAGCTTAGTAGACTCTTGGTATGGCTACACCTTC.

The chain is built from TRBV15 and TRBJ2-1, with 13 nucleotides matching TRBD2. The CDR3 is made up of 23 amino acids. The V gene's germline CDR1 is LNHNV and CDR2 YYDKDF (reference sequence). The junction had 20 bases not matched to a gene; V was cut back by 0 bases and J by 3 bases. CDR3 sequence reads: CATSRDRGKPGLAGLDFYNEQFF. The DNA for the CDR3 is TGTGCCACCAGCAGAGATCGGGGAAAACCGGGACTAGCGGGATTGGACTTCTACAATGAGCAGTTCTTC.

This clonotype was observed a few times. The genes are TRBV4-2 and TRBJ2-5; a weak D match, TRBD1 (6 bases). Trimming cost V 3 bases and J 3 bases, with 17 bases left between them. Germline assignment: CDR1 LGHNA and CDR2 YNFKEQ. The CDR3 covers 16 residues. CDR3 DNA: TGTGCCAGCAGCCAGATTATAGGGGGTGGAGAAGAGACCCAGTACTTC. It yields the protein CASSQIIGGGEETQYF.

This clonotype was counted many times. The chain uses TRBV20-1 and TRBJ2-5, with D perhaps TRBD1 (6 bases). Germline V gene lookup returns CDR1 DFQATT and CDR2 SNEGSKA (reference sequence). V was cut by 1 base and J by 5 bases, with 8 bases left in between. The CDR3 consists of 12 residues. The CDR3 is CSARAQGETQYF. CDR3 in DNA: TGCAGTGCTAGAGCACAGGGTGAGACCCAGTACTTC.

As for this clonotype: This may arise from a read error, as a much more abundant clone is one base away. V usage is TRBV20-1 and J usage is TRBJ2-1; 8 bases line up with TRBD2. Germline V gene data show CDR1 as DFQATT and CDR2 as SNEGSKA (reference sequence). The CDR3 runs to 14 residues. The CDR3 loop is CSAKAGVRYNEQLF. In DNA form, the CDR3 reads TGCAGTGCCAAAGCGGGAGTTCGCTACAATGAGCAGCTCTTC.

This clonotype was counted at least ten times. The chain links TRBV12-3 or TRBV12-4 to TRBJ2-5; 7 bases agree with TRBD1. With 1 base clipped from V and 1 base from J, the junction kept 0 bases outside the gene matches. The CDR3 is 14 residues long. DNA of the CDR3: TGTGCCAGCAGTTTAGGGGACAGCCAAGAGACCCAGTACTTC. It specifies CASSLGDSQETQYF.

This clonotype was picked up a small number of times. CDR3 nucleotide sequence: TGTGCCTGGAGGACCTTCACAACTAATGAAAAACTGTTTTTT. Translated, it gives CAWRTFTTNEKLFF. This chain connects TRBV30 to TRBJ1-4; no firm D call. The V end was cut by 3 bases, the J end by 0 bases, with 8 bases between. Germline V CDR1 and CDR2: GTSNPN, SVGIG (reference sequence). CDR3 length: 14 amino acids.

This clonotype showed up many times. The genes are TRBV7-2 and TRBJ2-5; TRBD1 matches at 8 bases. The V gene's germline CDR1 is SGHTA and CDR2 FQGNSA. CDR3 length: 19 residues. The ends lost 0 bases at V and 5 bases at J; junction bases unmatched: 17. The CDR3, as DNA: TGTGCCAGCAGCTTAGCGAGGTCAGGGGGCGAAAAGAATCGTGAGACCCAGTACTTC. It yields the protein CASSLARSGGEKNRETQYF.

Ten or more counts support this clonotype. This sequence joins TRBV6-6 and TRBJ1-2, with D tentatively TRBD1 (5 bases). This CDR3 spans 14 amino acids. V shed 0 bases and J shed 5 bases, with 10 bases lying between them. Looked up from germline, CDR1 is MNHNY and CDR2 is SVGAGI (reference sequence). CDR3 region: CASSYSGGLYGYTF. CDR3 sequence (DNA): TGTGCCAGCAGTTACTCGGGGGGACTGTATGGCTACACCTTC.

This clonotype showed up many times. The genes are TRBV7-9 and TRBJ2-3; no reliable D call. The CDR3 runs to 13 residues. With 4 bases removed from V and 8 bases from J, the gap between germline ends came to 13 bases. CDR1 and CDR2 (germline): SEHNR, FQNEAQ (reference sequence). This chain's CDR3 is CASSSRGQVTQYF. The CDR3 coding sequence is TGTGCCAGCAGCTCCCGAGGTCAGGTTACGCAGTATTTT. Full variable domain (outside the CDR3, taken from reference TRBV7-9 and TRBJ2-3): DTGVSQNPRHKITKRGQNVTFRCDPISEHNRLYWYRQTLGQGPEFLTYFQNEAQLEKSRLLSDRFSAERPKGSFSTLEIQRTEQGDSAMYLCASSSRGQVTQYFGPGTRLTVL.

This clonotype was counted a few times. This chain links TRBV24-1 with TRBJ2-1; no clear D. Germline V gene data show CDR1 as KGHDR and CDR2 as SFDVKD. The CDR3 runs 15 residues. Trimming pared 3 bases from V and 6 bases from J, leaving 14 bases between. This chain's CDR3 is CATSDQTLTRNEQFF. The CDR3 DNA sequence: TGTGCCACCAGTGATCAGACCCTGACGCGCAATGAGCAGTTCTTC.

This chain uses TRBV6-1 with TRBJ2-7; D possibly corresponds to TRBD1 (5 bases). V lost 7 bases to trimming and J lost 2 bases, with 9 bases between them. The length of the CDR3 is 12 residues. Germline CDR1 and CDR2: MNHNS and SASEGT. The CDR3 is CASITGTYEQYF. The CDR3 DNA reads TGTGCCAGCATTACAGGAACCTACGAGCAGTACTTC.

This clonotype was picked up many times. V usage is TRBV3-1 and J usage is TRBJ1-2; D not certain. CDR1 and CDR2 (germline): LGHDT, YNNKEL (reference sequence). The ends were cut back, 3 bases at V and 7 bases at J, with 12 bases in the middle. The CDR3 runs 13 residues. The CDR3 DNA reads TGTGCCAGCAGCCAGCGGAGATTCAGTGGCTACACCTTC. Its translation: CASSQRRFSGYTF.

In this sample, this clonotype turned up many times. This sequence joins TRBV10-3 and TRBJ1-1; D call uncertain. CDR3 length: 13 amino acids. From germline, CDR1 is ENHRY and CDR2 SYGVKD. V lost 11 bases and J 3 bases, leaving 16 bases between the germline ends. In DNA form, the CDR3 reads TGTGCCCGTAAGAGCCAGGAGGACACTGAAGCTTTCTTT. It codes for CARKSQEDTEAFF.

The sample holds a few counts of this clonotype. This chain joins TRBV9 and TRBJ1-3; a weak D match, TRBD1 (6 bases). Trimming pared 6 bases from V and 0 bases from J, leaving 13 bases between. The CDR3 is made up of 15 amino acids. Looked up from germline, CDR1 is SGDLS and CDR2 is YYNGEE. In DNA form, the CDR3 reads TGTGCCAGCACGGGGGGCGCAGACTCTGGAAACACCATATATTTT. Translated, it gives CASTGGADSGNTIYF. Full variable domain (rest looked up from reference TRBV9 and TRBJ1-3): DSGVTQTPKHLITATGQRVTLRCSPRSGDLSVYWYQQSLDQGLQFLIQYYNGEERAKGNILERFSAQQFPDLHSELNLSSLELGDSALYFCASTGGADSGNTIYFGEGSWLTVV.

Ten or more counts support this clonotype. As DNA, the CDR3 is TGTGCCAGCAGCCGGGACAGGGGGCTGAGCACTGAAGCTTTCTTT. Protein: CASSRDRGLSTEAFF. This chain uses TRBV2 with TRBJ1-1; TRBD1 agrees at 12 bases. This CDR3 contains 15 residues. In germline, CDR1 is SNHLY, CDR2 FYNNEI. The J segment lost 4 bases and the V segment lost 6 bases, leaving 6 bases of the junction unmatched.

The genes are TRBV28 and TRBJ1-1; the D gene is possibly TRBD1 (5 bases). The germline V gene has CDR1 MDHEN and CDR2 SYDVKM. V lost 11 bases and J lost 3, with 10 bases in between. This CDR3 is built from 11 residues. The CDR3 reads CACGGDTEAFF. CDR3 nucleotides: TGTGCCTGTGGGGGTGACACTGAAGCTTTCTTT.

This clonotype has only a few counts. CDR3 amino acids: CASQRGAGSPLHF. The DNA of the CDR3 is TGTGCCAGTCAAAGGGGGGCAGGTTCACCCCTCCACTTT. The rearrangement uses TRBV19 and TRBJ1-6; a possible D gene is TRBD1 (6 bases). CDR1 is LNHDA, CDR2 SQIVND, per germline (reference sequence). The CDR3 loop spans 13 amino acids. Trimming took 8 bases from V and 9 from J, leaving 14 bases between them.

This clonotype appeared many times. This chain uses TRBV6-1 with TRBJ2-7, with 16 bases identical to TRBD2. The CDR3 sequence is 18 residues long. V lost 8 bases and J lost 2; bases outside the gene matches: 12. CDR1 MNHNS and CDR2 SASEGT come from the germline V gene. The CDR3 nucleotides are TGTGCCAGCTCCCCCATGGGACTAGCGGGGGGGCCGCCCTACGAGCAGTACTTC. Translating it yields CASSPMGLAGGPPYEQYF.